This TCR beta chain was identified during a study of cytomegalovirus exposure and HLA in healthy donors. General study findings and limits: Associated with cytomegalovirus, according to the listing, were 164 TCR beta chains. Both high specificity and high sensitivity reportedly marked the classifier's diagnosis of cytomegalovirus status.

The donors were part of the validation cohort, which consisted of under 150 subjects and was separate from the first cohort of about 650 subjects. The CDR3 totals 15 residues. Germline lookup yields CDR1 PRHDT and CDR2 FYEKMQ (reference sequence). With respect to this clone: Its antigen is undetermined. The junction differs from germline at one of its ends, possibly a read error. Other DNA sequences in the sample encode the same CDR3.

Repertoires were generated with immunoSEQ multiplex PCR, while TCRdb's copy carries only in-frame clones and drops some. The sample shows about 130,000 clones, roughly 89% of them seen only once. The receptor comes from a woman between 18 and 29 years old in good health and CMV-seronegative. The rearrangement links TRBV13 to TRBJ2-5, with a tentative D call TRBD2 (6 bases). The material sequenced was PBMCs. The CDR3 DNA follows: TGCGCCAGCAGCTTAGGTGCGGGGAGTGGGGAGACCCAGTACTTC. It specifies CASSLGAGSGETQYF.